This entry describes one T cell receptor beta chain. Researchers ran the PCR with 60 Vbeta and 13 Jbeta primers. The table came from immunoSEQ multiplex PCR; TCRdb's copy has only in-frame clones and leaves some out. The table records 150,000 to 200,000 clones, about 87% of them present only once. The CDR3 has 15 residues. Germline loops: CDR1 SGDLS, CDR2 YYNGEE. V lost 2 bases, J lost 1 base, and 2 bases stayed unmatched. This entry belongs to a study of cytomegalovirus exposure and HLA in healthy donors. This clonotype originated in a woman between 18 and 29 years old in good health and CMV-seronegative. The specimen sequenced was PBMCs. The chain is built from TRBV9 and TRBJ2-3; TRBD2 agrees at 9 bases. CDR3 amino acids: CASSVTSGRTDTQYF. CDR3 coding DNA: TGTGCCAGCAGCGTGACTAGCGGTCGCACAGATACGCAGTATTTT.